This T cell receptor (beta chain) appears in the sequencing data of a study of T cells in Graves' hyperthyroidism and ophthalmopathy. RNA transcripts were the template for amplifying TCR beta CDR3 regions. Researchers ran a first-round RT-PCR on the TCR CDR3 using the HTBI primer set. Via MiXCR, TCRdb re-called the multiplex PCR reads, giving one row per CDR3 protein. The table has 300,000 to 450,000 distinct CDR3 sequences, around 20% seen once. Ten or more counts support this clonotype. Germline V gene sequence: CDR1 KGHDR, CDR2 SFDVKD. This CDR3 is 17 amino acids long. V lost 2 bases, J lost 5 bases, and 20 bases lay in between. Enrolled ophthalmopathy patients presented with a Clinical Activity Score of at least 3, a NOSPECS grade of at least 4, and disease duration under 3 months. Source material for PBMCs was about 10 ml fresh peripheral blood.

The sequencing input was blood. The source of this sequence is a man between 18 and 35 years old with Graves' ophthalmopathy. The V call is TRBV24-1, the J call TRBJ2-5; a weak D match, TRBD2 (5 bases). The CDR3 DNA reads TGTGCCACCAGTGATTCCCTAGGAGGAACGTCTAGGGAGACCCAGTACTTC. As protein: CATSDSLGGTSRETQYF.